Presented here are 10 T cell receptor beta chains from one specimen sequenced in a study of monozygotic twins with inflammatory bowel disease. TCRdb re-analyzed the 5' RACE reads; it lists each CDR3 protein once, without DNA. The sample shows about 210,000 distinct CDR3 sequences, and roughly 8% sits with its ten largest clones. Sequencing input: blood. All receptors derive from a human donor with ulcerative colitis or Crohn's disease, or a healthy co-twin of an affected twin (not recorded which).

This CDR3 is CASSLSTQGVGEQYF. J is TRBJ2-7 and V is TRBV27; TCRdb's assignment of TRBD1 cannot be checked, as there is no DNA. Germline CDR1 and CDR2: MNHEY and SMNVEV (reference sequence). This CDR3 is built from 15 residues.

The CDR3 spells CASSAFGSGAFTDTQYF. The chain recombines TRBV12-3 or TRBV12-4 with TRBJ2-3; TCRdb names TRBD2, which stays unverified in the absence of DNA. The CDR3 length is 17 residues.

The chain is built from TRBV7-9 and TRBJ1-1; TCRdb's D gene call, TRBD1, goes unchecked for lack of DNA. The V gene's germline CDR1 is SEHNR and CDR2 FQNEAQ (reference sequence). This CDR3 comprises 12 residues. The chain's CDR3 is CASSLAPGGAFF.

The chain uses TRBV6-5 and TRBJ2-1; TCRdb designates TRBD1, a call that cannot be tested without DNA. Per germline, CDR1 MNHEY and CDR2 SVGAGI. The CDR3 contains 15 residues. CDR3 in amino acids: CASISGTRSYNEQFF.

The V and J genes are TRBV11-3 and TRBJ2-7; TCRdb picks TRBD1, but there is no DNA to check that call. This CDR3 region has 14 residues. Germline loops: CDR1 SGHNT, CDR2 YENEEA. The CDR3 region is CASSPGQGTHEQYF.

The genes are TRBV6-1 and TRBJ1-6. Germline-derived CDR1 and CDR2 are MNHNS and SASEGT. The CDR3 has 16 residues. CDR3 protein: CASRAWAEINNSPLHF.

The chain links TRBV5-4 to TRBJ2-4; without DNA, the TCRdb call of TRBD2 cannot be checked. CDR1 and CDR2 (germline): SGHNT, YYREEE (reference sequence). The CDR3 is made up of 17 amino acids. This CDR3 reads CASSPGGTVLAKNIQYF.

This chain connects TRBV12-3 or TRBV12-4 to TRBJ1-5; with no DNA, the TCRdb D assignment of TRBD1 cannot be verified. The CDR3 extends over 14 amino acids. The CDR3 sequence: CASIPNRGDQPQHF.

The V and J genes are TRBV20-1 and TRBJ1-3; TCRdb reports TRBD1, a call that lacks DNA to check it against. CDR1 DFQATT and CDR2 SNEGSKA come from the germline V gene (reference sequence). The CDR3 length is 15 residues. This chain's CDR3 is CSARDTGSSGNTIYF.

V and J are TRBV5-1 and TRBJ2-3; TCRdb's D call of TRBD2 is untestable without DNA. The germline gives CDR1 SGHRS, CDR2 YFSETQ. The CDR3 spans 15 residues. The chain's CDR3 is CASSPTSGGPDTQYF. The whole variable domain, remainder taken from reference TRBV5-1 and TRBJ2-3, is KAGVTQTPRYLIKTRGQQVTLSCSPISGHRSVSWYQQTPGQGLQFLFEYFSETQRNKGNFPGRFSGRQFSNSRSEMNVSTLELGDSALYLCASSPTSGGPDTQYFGPGTRLTVL.